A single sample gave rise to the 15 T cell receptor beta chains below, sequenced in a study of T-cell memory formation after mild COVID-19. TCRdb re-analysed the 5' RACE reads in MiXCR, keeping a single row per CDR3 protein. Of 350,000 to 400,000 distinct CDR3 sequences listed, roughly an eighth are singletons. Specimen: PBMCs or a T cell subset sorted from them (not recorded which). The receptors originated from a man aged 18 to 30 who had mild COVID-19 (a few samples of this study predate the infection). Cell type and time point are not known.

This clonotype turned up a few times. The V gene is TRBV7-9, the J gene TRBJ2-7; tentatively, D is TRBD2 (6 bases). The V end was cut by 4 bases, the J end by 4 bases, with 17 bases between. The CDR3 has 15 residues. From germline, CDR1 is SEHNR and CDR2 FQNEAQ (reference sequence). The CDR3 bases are TGTGCCAGCAGCTCCCCGGAGGGAGATCATTACGAGCAGTACTTC. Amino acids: CASSSPEGDHYEQYF.

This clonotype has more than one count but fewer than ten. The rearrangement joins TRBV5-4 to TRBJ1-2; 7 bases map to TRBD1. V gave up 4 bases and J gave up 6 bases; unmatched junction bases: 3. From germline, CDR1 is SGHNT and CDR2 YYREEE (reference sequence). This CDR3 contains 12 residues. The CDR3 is CASSGQADGYTF. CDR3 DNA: TGTGCCAGCAGCGGACAGGCAGATGGCTACACCTTC.

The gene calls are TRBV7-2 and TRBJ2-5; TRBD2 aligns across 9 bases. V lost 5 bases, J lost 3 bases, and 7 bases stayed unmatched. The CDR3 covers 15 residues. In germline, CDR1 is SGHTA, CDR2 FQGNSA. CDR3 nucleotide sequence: TGTGCCAGCAGCCAGGGAGCGGGGGGCAAAGAGACCCAGTACTTC. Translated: CASSQGAGGKETQYF.

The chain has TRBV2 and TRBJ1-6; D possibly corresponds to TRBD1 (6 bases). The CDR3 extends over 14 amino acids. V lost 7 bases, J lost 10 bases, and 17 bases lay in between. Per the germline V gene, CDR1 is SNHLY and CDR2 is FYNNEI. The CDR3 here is CASTREDSGSPLHF. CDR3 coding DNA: TGTGCCAGCACGAGAGAGGACAGCGGGTCACCCCTCCACTTT.

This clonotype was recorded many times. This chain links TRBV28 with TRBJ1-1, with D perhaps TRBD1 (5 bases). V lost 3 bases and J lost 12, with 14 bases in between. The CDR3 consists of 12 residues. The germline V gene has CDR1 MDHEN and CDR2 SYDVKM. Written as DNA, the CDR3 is TGTGCCAGCAGTTTTGGGGGACGAACAACTTTCTTT. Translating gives CASSFGGRTTFF.

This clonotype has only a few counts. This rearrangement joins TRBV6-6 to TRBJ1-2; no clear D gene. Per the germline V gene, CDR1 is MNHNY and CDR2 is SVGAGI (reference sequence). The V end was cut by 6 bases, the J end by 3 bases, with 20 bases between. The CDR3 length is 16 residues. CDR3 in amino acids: CASSDPGRLHHYGYTF. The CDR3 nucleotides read TGTGCCAGCAGCGACCCTGGTAGGCTGCACCACTATGGCTACACCTTC.

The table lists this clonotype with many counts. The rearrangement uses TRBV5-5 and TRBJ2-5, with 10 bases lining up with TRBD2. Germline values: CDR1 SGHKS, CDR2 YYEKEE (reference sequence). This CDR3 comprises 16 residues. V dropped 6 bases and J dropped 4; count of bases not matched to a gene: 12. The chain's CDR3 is CASTTSGSVRVETQYF. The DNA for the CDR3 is TGTGCCAGCACGACTAGCGGGTCGGTTCGTGTAGAGACCCAGTACTTC.

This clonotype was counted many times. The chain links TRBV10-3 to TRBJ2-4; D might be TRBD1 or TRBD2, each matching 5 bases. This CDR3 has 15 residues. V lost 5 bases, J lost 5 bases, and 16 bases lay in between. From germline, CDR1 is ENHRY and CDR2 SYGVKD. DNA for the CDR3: TGTGCCATCAGTAGGGGAGACCTTCGGGAAAACATTCAGTACTTC. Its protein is CAISRGDLRENIQYF.

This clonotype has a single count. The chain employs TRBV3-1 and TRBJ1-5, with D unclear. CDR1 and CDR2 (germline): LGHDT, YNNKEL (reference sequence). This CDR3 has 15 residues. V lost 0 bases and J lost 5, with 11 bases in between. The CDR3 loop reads CASSQDAGMDQPQHF. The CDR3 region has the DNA TGTGCCAGCAGCCAAGATGCCGGGATGGATCAGCCCCAGCATTTT.

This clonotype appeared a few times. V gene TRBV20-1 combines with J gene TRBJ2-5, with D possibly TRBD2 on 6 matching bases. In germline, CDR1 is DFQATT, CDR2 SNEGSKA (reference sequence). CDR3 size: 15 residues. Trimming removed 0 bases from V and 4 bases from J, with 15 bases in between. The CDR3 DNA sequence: TGCAGTGCTAGAGATCCTCGCGGGGCGGGAGAGACCCAGTACTTC. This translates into CSARDPRGAGETQYF.

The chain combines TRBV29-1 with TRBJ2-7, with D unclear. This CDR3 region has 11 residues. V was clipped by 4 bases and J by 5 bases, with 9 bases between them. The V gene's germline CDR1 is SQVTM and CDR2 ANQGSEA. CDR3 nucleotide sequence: TGCAGCGTTGTTTCCGCCCACGAGCAGTACGTC. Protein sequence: CSVVSAHEQYV.

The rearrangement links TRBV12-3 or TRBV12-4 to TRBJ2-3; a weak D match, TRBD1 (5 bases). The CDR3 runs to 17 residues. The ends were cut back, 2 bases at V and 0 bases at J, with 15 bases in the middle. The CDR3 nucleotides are TGTGCCAGCAGTTTAAAGAAGGGGATTCCTAGCACAGATACGCAGTATTTT. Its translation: CASSLKKGIPSTDTQYF.

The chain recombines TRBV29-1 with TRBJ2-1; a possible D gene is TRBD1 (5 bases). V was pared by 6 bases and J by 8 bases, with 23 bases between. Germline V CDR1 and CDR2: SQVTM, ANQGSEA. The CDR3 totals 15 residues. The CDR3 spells CSVRGVDTFVHEQFF. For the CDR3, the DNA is TGCAGCGTCCGTGGGGTGGACACTTTTGTCCATGAGCAGTTCTTC.

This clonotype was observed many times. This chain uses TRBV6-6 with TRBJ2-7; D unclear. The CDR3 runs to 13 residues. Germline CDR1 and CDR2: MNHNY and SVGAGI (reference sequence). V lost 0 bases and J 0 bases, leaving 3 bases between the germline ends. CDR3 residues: CASSYSPSYEQYV. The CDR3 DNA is TGTGCCAGCAGTTACTCCCCCTCCTACGAGCAGTACGTC.

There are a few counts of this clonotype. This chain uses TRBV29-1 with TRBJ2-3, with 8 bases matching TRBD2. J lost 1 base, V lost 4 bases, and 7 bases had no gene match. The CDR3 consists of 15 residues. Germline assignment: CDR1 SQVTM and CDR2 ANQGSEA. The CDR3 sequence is CSVAPRAGGTDTQYF. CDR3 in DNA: TGCAGCGTTGCCCCCAGAGCGGGGGGCACAGATACGCAGTATTTT.